Following are 17 T cell receptor beta chains from one sample sequenced in a study of blood T cell repertoires in COVID-19 (dated by TCRdb to about 2020). Libraries were built with the immunoSEQ multiplex PCR assay. What TCRdb holds here is the immuneACCESS table cut down to in-frame rearrangements. Part of the clones is not present; checked against another copy, under half of the missing clones reflect an unresolved V gene, and the others are unexplained. The sample table contains 220,000 or so clones; only one count was recorded for around four fifths of them. The top ten clonotypes cover 1.5% to 2% of the sample. The sequencing sample was made of peripheral blood. These receptors were collected from a woman of 80 years or more with acute or convalescent COVID-19.

In this sample, this clone turned up a few times. The rearrangement uses TRBV9 and TRBJ2-1, with 11 nucleotides matching TRBD2. Trimming at V came to 2 bases and at J to 2 bases, leaving 3 bases not matched to a gene. Germline V gives CDR1 SGDLS, CDR2 YYNGEE. The CDR3 covers 16 residues. As DNA, the CDR3 is TGTGCCAGCAGCGTCCTAGCGGGGGGAACCTACAATGAGCAGTTCTTC. Translating it yields CASSVLAGGTYNEQFF.

The gene calls are TRBV2 and TRBJ1-5; D is unresolved. Germline-derived CDR1 and CDR2 are SNHLY and FYNNEI. This CDR3 spans 15 amino acids. The V end was cut by 6 bases, the J end by 7 bases, with 19 bases between. DNA for the CDR3: TGTGCCAGCAGATCGGACGTCACCGGGATCCAGCCCCAGCATTTT. Translation: CASRSDVTGIQPQHF. The whole variable domain, filled in from reference TRBV2 and TRBJ1-5, reads EPEVTQTPSHQVTQMGQEVILRCVPISNHLYFYWYRQILGQKVEFLVSFYNNEISEKSEIFDDQFSVERPDGSNFTLKIRSTKLEDSAMYFCASRSDVTGIQPQHFGDGTRLSIL.

CDR3 protein: CASSLGGTGTYEQYF. CDR3 coding DNA: TGCGCCAGCAGCTTGGGAGGGACAGGAACCTACGAGCAGTACTTC. This rearrangement joins TRBV5-1 to TRBJ2-7, with 8 bases aligning to TRBD1. This CDR3 comprises 15 residues. CDR1 is SGHRS, CDR2 YFSETQ, per germline. With V trimmed by 0 bases and J by 2 bases, 4 bases remained unmatched.

The V and J genes are TRBV7-3 and TRBJ1-5; D gene ambiguous. Trimming shortened V by 4 bases and J by 0 bases, and 10 bases separated the two germline ends. CDR1 is SGHTA, CDR2 FQGTGA, per germline. This CDR3 has 15 residues. The CDR3 sequence: CASSCVTDSNQPQHF. The DNA for the CDR3 is TGTGCCAGCAGCTGTGTAACAGATAGCAATCAGCCCCAGCATTTT.

The V and J genes are TRBV10-3 and TRBJ2-5, with D perhaps matching TRBD1 (6 bases). V shed 0 bases and J shed 7 bases, with 12 bases lying between them. This CDR3 has 14 residues. The germline V gene encodes CDR1 ENHRY and CDR2 SYGVKD. The CDR3: CAISESTGRRTQYF. CDR3 nucleotides: TGTGCCATCAGTGAGTCGACAGGTCGTCGGACCCAGTACTTC.

The table lists this clone with a few counts. The CDR3, as DNA: TGCAGTGCTAGTAGCGGAGATTACGAGCAGTACTTC. Its translation: CSASSGDYEQYF. The chain links TRBV20-1 to TRBJ2-7, with TRBD2 as a possible D gene (6 bases). Deletions cut 3 bases from V and 4 bases from J, with 10 bases between. Germline CDR1 is DFQATT and CDR2 is SNEGSKA (reference sequence). The CDR3 is made up of 12 amino acids.

The chain uses TRBV30 and TRBJ2-4; 9 bases are a match to TRBD2. CDR3 size: 16 residues. Germline V gene data show CDR1 as GTSNPN and CDR2 as SVGIG (reference sequence). J gave up 3 bases and V 3 bases, and 9 bases lay outside the gene matches. The CDR3 coding sequence is TGTGCCTGGAGGACTTTTTCGACTAGCGGCAAAAACATTCAGTACTTC. This gives the protein CAWRTFSTSGKNIQYF.

The V gene is TRBV28, the J gene TRBJ1-6; D is unclear. The germline gives CDR1 MDHEN, CDR2 SYDVKM. The CDR3 is 14 residues long. V lost 5 bases and J 7 bases, leaving 12 bases between the germline ends. Here the CDR3 DNA reads TGTGCCAGCAGTCCCGGTACCCGGAATTCACCCCTCCACTTT. It translates to CASSPGTRNSPLHF.

The chain combines TRBV7-2 with TRBJ2-1; 10 bases are shared with TRBD2. There are 14 residues in the CDR3. The V gene's germline CDR1 is SGHTA and CDR2 FQGNSA. V dropped 3 bases and J dropped 7; count of bases not matched to a gene: 3. The CDR3 here is CASSLSAGGNEQFF. The CDR3 DNA reads as TGTGCCAGCAGCTTGTCAGCGGGGGGGAATGAGCAGTTCTTC.

About this clone: This sample also contains other DNA sequences that code for the same CDR3. The V call is TRBV7-6, the J call TRBJ1-3; 7 bases align to TRBD1. In germline, CDR1 is SGHVS, CDR2 FNYEAQ. The junction had 8 bases not matched to a gene; V was cut back by 4 bases and J by 2 bases. This CDR3 is built from 16 residues. The CDR3 bases are TGTGCCAGCAGCTCCGGACAGGCGAAGACTGGAAACACCATATATTTT. The encoded protein is CASSSGQAKTGNTIYF.

The gene calls are TRBV30 and TRBJ2-1, with TRBD1 matching 9 bases. The length of the CDR3 is 13 residues. V dropped 4 bases and J dropped 7; count of bases not matched to a gene: 5. The germline V gene encodes CDR1 GTSNPN and CDR2 SVGIG (reference sequence). Here the CDR3 DNA reads TGTGCCTGGACCGGACAGGGGAGGAATGAGCAGTTCTTC. This translates into CAWTGQGRNEQFF.

The count of this clone is one. This chain connects TRBV29-1 to TRBJ1-1; 8 bases agree with TRBD1. The V gene's germline CDR1 is SQVTM and CDR2 ANQGSEA. The CDR3 is 13 residues long. V gave up 7 bases and J gave up 2 bases; unmatched junction bases: 6. The CDR3 DNA follows: TGCAGCGGGCGACAGGGGTCCAACACTGAAGCTTTCTTT. It encodes CSGRQGSNTEAFF.

The chain has TRBV5-1 and TRBJ1-2; D possibly corresponds to TRBD1 (5 bases). CDR3 length: 13 amino acids. Trimming stripped 5 bases from V and 7 bases from J, with 15 bases between. Germline-derived CDR1 and CDR2 are SGHRS and YFSETQ. This chain's CDR3 is CASRPSGSIGYTF. CDR3 DNA sequence: TGCGCCAGCAGGCCCTCAGGGTCTATTGGCTACACCTTC.

The V gene is TRBV7-9, the J gene TRBJ2-3; D ambiguous. The germline CDR1 and CDR2 sequences are SEHNR and FQNEAQ (reference sequence). V was trimmed by 6 bases and J by 0 bases, leaving 7 bases between them. The CDR3 length is 13 residues. The CDR3 bases are TGTGCCAGCAGGGCGACTAGCACAGATACGCAGTATTTT. Encoded protein: CASRATSTDTQYF.

The chain links TRBV5-5 to TRBJ1-4, with 7 bases lining up with TRBD1. From germline, CDR1 is SGHKS and CDR2 YYEKEE (reference sequence). Trimming cost V 0 bases and J 1 base; bases outside gene matches: 3. This CDR3 comprises 16 residues. The CDR3 spells CASSLGQGITNEKLFF. The CDR3 DNA follows: TGTGCCAGCAGCTTGGGACAGGGCATAACTAATGAAAAACTGTTTTTT.

This chain joins TRBV12-3 or TRBV12-4 and TRBJ1-1; 7 nucleotides agree with TRBD1. This CDR3 has 13 residues. Germline trimming cut 4 bases from V and 4 bases from J; bases unmatched to any gene: 3. The CDR3 reads CASSSGGITEAFF. CDR3 nucleotides: TGTGCCAGCAGTTCAGGGGGGATCACTGAAGCTTTCTTT.

The V and J genes are TRBV5-1 and TRBJ2-2; 9 bases align to TRBD2. With 5 bases clipped from V and 4 bases from J, the junction kept 3 bases outside the gene matches. CDR3 size: 14 residues. Per the germline V gene, CDR1 is SGHRS and CDR2 is YFSETQ. The DNA of the CDR3 is TGCGCCAGCAGGATAGCGGGAGCCACCGGGGAGCTGTTTTTT. Amino acids: CASRIAGATGELFF.